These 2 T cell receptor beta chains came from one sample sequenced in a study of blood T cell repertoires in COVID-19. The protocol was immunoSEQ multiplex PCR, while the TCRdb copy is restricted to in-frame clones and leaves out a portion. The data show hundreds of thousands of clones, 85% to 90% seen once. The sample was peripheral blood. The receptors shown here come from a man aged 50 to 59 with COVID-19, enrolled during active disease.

For the CDR3, the DNA is TGTGCCAGCAGCTTAGTCGGGACAGGGGTACGCAATGAGCAGTTCTTC. Translating it yields CASSLVGTGVRNEQFF. The V call is TRBV11-2, the J call TRBJ2-1; 10 bases are shared with TRBD1. V shed 1 base and J 6 bases; nucleotides not matched to a gene: 6. The CDR3 length is 16 residues. Germline CDR1 is SGHAT and CDR2 is FQNNGV.

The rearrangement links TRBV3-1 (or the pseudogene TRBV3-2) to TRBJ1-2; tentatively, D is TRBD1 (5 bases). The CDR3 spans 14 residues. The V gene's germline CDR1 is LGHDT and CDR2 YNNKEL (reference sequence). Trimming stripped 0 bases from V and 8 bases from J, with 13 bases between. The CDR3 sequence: CASSQEDTGWGYTF. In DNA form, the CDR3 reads TGTGCCAGCAGCCAAGAGGACACCGGCTGGGGCTACACCTTC.